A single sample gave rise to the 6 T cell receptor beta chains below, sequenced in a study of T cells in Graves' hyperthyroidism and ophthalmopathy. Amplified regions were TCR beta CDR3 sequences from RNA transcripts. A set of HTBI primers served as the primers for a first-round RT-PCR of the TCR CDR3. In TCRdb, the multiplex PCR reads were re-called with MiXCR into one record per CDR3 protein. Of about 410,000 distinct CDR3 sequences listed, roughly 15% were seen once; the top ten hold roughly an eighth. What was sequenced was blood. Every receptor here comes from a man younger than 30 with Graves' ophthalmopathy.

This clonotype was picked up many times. CDR3 protein: CSAREGTGPLTQYF. The CDR3 nucleotides read TGCAGTGCTAGAGAGGGAACAGGGCCCTTAACCCAGTACTTC. V and J are TRBV20-1 and TRBJ2-5; D possibly corresponds to TRBD1 (6 bases). The CDR3 totals 14 residues. Germline CDR1 reads DFQATT; CDR2 reads SNEGSKA (reference sequence). With 0 bases removed from V and 8 bases from J, the gap between germline ends came to 16 bases.

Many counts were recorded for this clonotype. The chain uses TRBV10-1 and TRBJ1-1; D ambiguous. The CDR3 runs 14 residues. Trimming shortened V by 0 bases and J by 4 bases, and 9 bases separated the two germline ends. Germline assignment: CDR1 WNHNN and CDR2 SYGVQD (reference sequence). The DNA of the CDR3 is TGCGCCAGCAGTGAGTCCGGCAGGAGCACTGAAGCTTTCTTT. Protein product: CASSESGRSTEAFF.

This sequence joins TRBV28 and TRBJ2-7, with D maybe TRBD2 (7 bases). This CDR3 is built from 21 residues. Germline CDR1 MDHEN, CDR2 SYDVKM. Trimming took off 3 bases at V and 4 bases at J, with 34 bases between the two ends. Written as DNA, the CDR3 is TGTGCCAGCAGTTTTACAGTCAGGGGAAGTCGGGAGGAACATATGGGGTACGAGCAGTACTTC. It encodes CASSFTVRGSREEHMGYEQYF. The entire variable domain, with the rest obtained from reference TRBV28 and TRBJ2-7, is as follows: DVKVTQSSRYLVKRTGEKVFLECVQDMDHENMFWYRQDPGLGLRLIYFSYDVKMKEKGDIPEGYSVSREKKERFSLILESASTNQTSMYLCASSFTVRGSREEHMGYEQYFGPGTRLTVT.

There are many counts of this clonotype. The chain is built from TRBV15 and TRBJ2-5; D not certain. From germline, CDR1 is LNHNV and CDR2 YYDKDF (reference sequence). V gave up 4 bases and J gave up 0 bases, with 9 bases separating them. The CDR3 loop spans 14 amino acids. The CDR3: CATSITLYQETQYF. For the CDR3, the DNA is TGTGCCACCAGCATCACCCTTTACCAAGAGACCCAGTACTTC.

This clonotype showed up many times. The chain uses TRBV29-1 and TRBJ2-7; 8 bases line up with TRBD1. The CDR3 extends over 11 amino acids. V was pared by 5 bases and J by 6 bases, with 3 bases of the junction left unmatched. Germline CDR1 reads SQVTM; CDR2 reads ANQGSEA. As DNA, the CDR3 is TGCAGCGTTCGGACAGGGCTCGAGCAGTACTTC. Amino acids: CSVRTGLEQYF.

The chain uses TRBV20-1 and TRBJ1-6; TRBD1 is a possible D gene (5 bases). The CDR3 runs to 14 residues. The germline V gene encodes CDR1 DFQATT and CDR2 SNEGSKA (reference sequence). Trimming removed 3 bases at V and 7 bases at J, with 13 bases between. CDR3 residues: CSASKGPGNSPLHF. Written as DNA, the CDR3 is TGCAGTGCTAGCAAGGGGCCGGGGAATTCACCCCTCCACTTT.